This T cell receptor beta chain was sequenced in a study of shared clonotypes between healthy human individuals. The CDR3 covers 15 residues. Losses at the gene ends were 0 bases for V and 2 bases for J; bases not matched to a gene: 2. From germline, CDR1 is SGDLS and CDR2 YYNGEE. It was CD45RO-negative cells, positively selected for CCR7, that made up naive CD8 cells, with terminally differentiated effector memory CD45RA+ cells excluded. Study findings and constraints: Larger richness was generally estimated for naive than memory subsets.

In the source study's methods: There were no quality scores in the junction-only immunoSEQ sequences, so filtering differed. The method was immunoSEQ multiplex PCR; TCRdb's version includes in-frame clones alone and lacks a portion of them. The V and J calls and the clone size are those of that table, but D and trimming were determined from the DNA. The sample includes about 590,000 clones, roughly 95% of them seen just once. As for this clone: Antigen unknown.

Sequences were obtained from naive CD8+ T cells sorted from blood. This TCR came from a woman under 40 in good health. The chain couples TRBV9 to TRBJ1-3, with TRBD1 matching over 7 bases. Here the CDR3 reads CASSVVGGTGNTIYF. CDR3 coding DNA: TGTGCCAGCAGCGTAGTAGGGGGCACTGGAAACACCATATATTTT.